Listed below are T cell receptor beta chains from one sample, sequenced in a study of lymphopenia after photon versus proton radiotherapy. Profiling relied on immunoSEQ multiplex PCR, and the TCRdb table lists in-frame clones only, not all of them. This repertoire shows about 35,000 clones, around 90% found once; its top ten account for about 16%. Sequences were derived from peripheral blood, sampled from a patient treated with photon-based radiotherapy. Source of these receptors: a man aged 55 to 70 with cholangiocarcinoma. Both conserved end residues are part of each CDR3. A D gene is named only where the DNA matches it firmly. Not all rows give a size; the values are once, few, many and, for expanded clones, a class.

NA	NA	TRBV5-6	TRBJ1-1	TGTGCCAGCAGCCTCCCTGGGGGCACTGAAGCTTTCTTT	CASSLPGGTEAFF
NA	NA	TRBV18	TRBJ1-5	TGTGCCAGCTCACGCGGGGGCGAGGGCAATCAGCCCCAGCATTTT	CASSRGGEGNQPQHF
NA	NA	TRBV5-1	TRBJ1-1	TGCGCCAGCAGTGAAGCCGGGGGCATTATCGCTTTCTTT	CASSEAGGIIAFF
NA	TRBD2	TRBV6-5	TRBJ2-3	TGTGCCAGCAGTTACTCGGGAGGGTTGACAGATACGCAGTATTTT	CASSYSGGLTDTQYF
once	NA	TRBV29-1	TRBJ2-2	TGCAGCGTTGAAAAGGGGTATGGGGATCCCGGGGAGCTGTTTTTT	CSVEKGYGDPGELFF
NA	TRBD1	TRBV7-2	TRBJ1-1	TGTGCCAGCAGCCGCTGGGGACAGTTGGAAGAAGCTTTCTTT	CASSRWGQLEEAFF
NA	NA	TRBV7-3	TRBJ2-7	TGTGCCAGCAGCTTAACGCACGGATCCTACGAGCAGTACTTC	CASSLTHGSYEQYF
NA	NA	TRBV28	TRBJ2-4	TGTGCCAGCAGTTCCCCCCGGGAACTAGCCAAAAACATTCAGTACTTC	CASSSPRELAKNIQYF
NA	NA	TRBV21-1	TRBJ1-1	TGTGCCAGCAGCAAAGTGGGAGGGGACCTCGGTGAAGCTTTCTTT	CASSKVGGDLGEAFF
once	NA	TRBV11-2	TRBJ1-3	TGTGCCAGCAGCTTAGATATCAGGGCAGCTGGAAACACCATATATTTT	CASSLDIRAAGNTIYF
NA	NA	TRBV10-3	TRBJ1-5	TGTGCCATCAGTGAGTCGATGGCAGGGGTTAGCAATCAGCCCCAGCATTTT	CAISESMAGVSNQPQHF
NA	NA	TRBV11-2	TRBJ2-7	TGTGCCAGCAGCTTAGCTCGGACAACCGCCTCCGAGCAGTACTTC	CASSLARTTASEQYF
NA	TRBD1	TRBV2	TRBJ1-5	TGTGCCAGCAGTGGGCAGGGGGAGGGGCCCCAGCATTTT	CASSGQGEGPQHF
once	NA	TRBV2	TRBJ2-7	TGTGCCATCAACCGAGACTACGAGCAGTACTTC	CAINRDYEQYF
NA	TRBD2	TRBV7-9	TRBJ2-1	TGTGCCAGCAGCTACCAACTAGCGGGGGCAACCGTGAAGCAGTTCTTC	CASSYQLAGATVKQFF
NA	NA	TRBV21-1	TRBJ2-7	TGTGCCAGCAGCAAAGCGCATCTAGCACGTTCCTACGAGCAGTACTTC	CASSKAHLARSYEQYF
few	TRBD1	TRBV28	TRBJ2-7	TGTGCCAGCAGGTGGACAGGGGTCGAGAATGAGCAGTACTTC	CASRWTGVENEQYF
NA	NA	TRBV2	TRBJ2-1	TGTGCCAGCAGACGGACACTATTGAGCTCCTACAATGAGCAGTTCTTC	CASRRTLLSSYNEQFF
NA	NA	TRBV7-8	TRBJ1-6	TGTGCCAGCAGCTCCGAACCCTATTCACCCCTCCACTTT	CASSSEPYSPLHF
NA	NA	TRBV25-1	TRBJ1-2	TGTGCCAGCAGTGAACCGGGGTTCTCGGATGGCTACACCTTC	CASSEPGFSDGYTF
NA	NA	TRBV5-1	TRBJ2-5	TGCGCCAGCAGCTTGGGGCAGGCCCCCATGGAGACCCAGTACTTC	CASSLGQAPMETQYF
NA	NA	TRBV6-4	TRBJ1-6	TGTGCCAGCAGTGACGTTTTTGGCAGATCACCCCTCCACTTT	CASSDVFGRSPLHF
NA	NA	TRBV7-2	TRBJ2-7	TGTGCCAGCAGCTTAATGCCTATAACATACGAGCAGTACTTC	CASSLMPITYEQYF
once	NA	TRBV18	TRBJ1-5	TGTGCCAGCTCACCGACCAGCAGCAATCAGCCCCAGCATTTT	CASSPTSSNQPQHF
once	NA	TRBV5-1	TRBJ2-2	TGCGCCAGCAGCTTTCCCAGGGTTTTCGGCACCGGGGAGCTGTTTTTT	CASSFPRVFGTGELFF
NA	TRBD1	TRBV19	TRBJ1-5	TGTGCCAGTAGTATCCGGACAGGGTCGGGGGATCAGCCCCAGCATTTT	CASSIRTGSGDQPQHF